This T cell receptor beta chain was identified during a study of shared clonotypes between healthy human individuals. Broader study findings: Estimated clonotype richness was generally higher in naive than memory subsets. Sorted-subset sequencing was shown by rarefaction to be incomplete despite large depth.

Comments on this clone: Its antigen is not identified.

Here immunoSEQ multiplex PCR was the method, and the copy in TCRdb shows in-frame clones only, minus some. The repertoire holds about 1.9 million clones, with around 93% as singletons. From germline, CDR1 is SEHNR and CDR2 FQNEAQ (reference sequence). The CDR3 runs 11 residues. V was cut by 4 bases and J by 7 bases, with 5 bases left in between. Naive CD8 isolation took CD45RO-negative cells positively selected for CCR7 and excluded terminally differentiated effector memory CD45RA+ cells. The donors, all of them Caucasian adults, lived in Nashville, Tennessee. This TCR was recovered from a man between 18 and 35 years old in good health. Some clones in this sample may be carry-over from other donors' samples. The V and J genes are TRBV7-9 and TRBJ2-1; D call uncertain. Sequencing used naive CD8+ T cells from PBMCs. CDR3 amino acids: CASSWANEQFF. The CDR3 bases are TGTGCCAGCAGCTGGGCTAATGAGCAGTTCTTC.